These 9 T cell receptor beta chains originate from one sample sequenced in a study of human T cells and chemical hapten exposure. Sample time point: patch test 3, about 24 weeks after DPC sensitization. Treatment noted: therapeutic diphenylcyclopropenone sensitization with weekly scalp DPC. TCRdb reprocessed the RACE reads with MiXCR, giving one entry per CDR3 protein. Of 50,000 to 80,000 distinct CDR3 sequences in the sample, approximately 10% were seen once. The source was whole blood, collected in connection with sensitization to the hapten diphenylcyclopropenone (DPC). The receptor set was obtained from a woman in her thirties with alopecia areata. Some clones in this sample may be carry-over from other donors' samples.

The chain has TRBV28 and TRBJ2-7; D is ambiguous. Germline V gene lookup returns CDR1 MDHEN and CDR2 SYDVKM. The V and J ends lost 7 bases and 3 bases respectively, with 7 bases between them. This CDR3 comprises 11 residues. CDR3 protein: CASTQNYEQYF. The DNA for the CDR3 is TGTGCCAGCACTCAAAACTACGAGCAGTACTTC.

This clonotype occurred a few times. CDR3 region: CASSERSGGQYF. The CDR3 DNA is TGTGCCAGCAGTGAACGTTCCGGGGGGCAGTATTTT. This chain uses TRBV2 with TRBJ2-3; weak D call: TRBD2 (6 bases). Germline values: CDR1 SNHLY, CDR2 FYNNEI. With 2 bases removed from V and 11 bases from J, the gap between germline ends came to 11 bases. The CDR3 sequence is 12 residues long.

The V gene is TRBV21-1, the J gene TRBJ2-3; no check of the table's D call, TRBD1, against the DNA was made. TRBV21-1 is given as a pseudogene. This CDR3 region has 16 residues. The CDR3, as DNA: TGTGCCAGCAGCAAACCCCAACCCCCAGGGGGAGATACGCAGTATTTT. It specifies CASSKPQPPGGDTQYF.

This clonotype came up a few times. The rearrangement uses TRBV2 and TRBJ2-2; D may be TRBD1 (5 bases). The CDR3 length is 15 residues. CDR1 and CDR2 (germline): SNHLY, FYNNEI. Trimming took off 4 bases at V and 4 bases at J, with 13 bases between the two ends. The DNA of the CDR3 is TGTGCCAGCAGTGTTACCAGGGAACGCACCGGGGAGCTGTTTTTT. This codes for CASSVTRERTGELFF.

DNA for the CDR3: TGTGCCAGCAGTTTCGACGTCGGCAGGCTGAACACTGAAGCTTTCTTT. Residues: CASSFDVGRLNTEAFF. The rearrangement uses TRBV27 and TRBJ1-1, with D hard to call. Deletions cut 3 bases from V and 0 bases from J, with 14 bases between. This CDR3 region has 16 residues. Germline V gene lookup returns CDR1 MNHEY and CDR2 SMNVEV (reference sequence).

J is TRBJ1-5 and V is TRBV12-3 or TRBV12-4; maybe TRBD1 (5 bases). The CDR3 runs to 15 residues. Trimming removed 2 bases at V and 6 bases at J, with 14 bases between. The CDR3 bases are TGTGCCAGCAGTTTATTGGCAGGGTTGGGTCAGCCCCAGCATTTT. Protein product: CASSLLAGLGQPQHF.

The chain employs TRBV7-2 and TRBJ1-2, with D tentatively TRBD1 (6 bases). V lost 0 bases, J lost 6 bases, and 11 bases lay in between. The CDR3 length is 14 residues. The V gene's germline CDR1 is SGHTA and CDR2 FQGNSA. CDR3 DNA: TGTGCCAGCAGCTTAGCGTGGGGGGCACATGGCTACACCTTC. Translation: CASSLAWGAHGYTF.

This clonotype was detected many times. The chain employs TRBV18 and TRBJ1-5; perhaps TRBD1 as D (5 bases). The germline gives CDR1 KGHSH, CDR2 LQKENI. V shed 3 bases and J shed 0 bases, with 15 bases lying between them. CDR3 length equals 17 residues. In DNA, the CDR3 is TGTGCCAGCTCACCGGCCAGGGCCCCATATAGCAATCAGCCCCAGCATTTT. Translated, it gives CASSPARAPYSNQPQHF.

This clonotype was picked up a small number of times. The chain uses TRBV12-3 or TRBV12-4 and TRBJ2-3, with D possibly called TRBD1 or TRBD2 (5 bases each). The V and J ends lost 8 bases and 4 bases respectively, with 16 bases between them. The CDR3 length is 14 residues. CDR3 DNA: TGTGCCAGCCATCCGGTGAGGGGCTCAGATACGCAGTATTTT. It codes for CASHPVRGSDTQYF.